What follows are 4 T cell receptor beta chains derived from one specimen sequenced in a study of blood T cell repertoires in COVID-19. Clones were read by immunoSEQ multiplex PCR, and TCRdb kept only the in-frame ones, dropping some. The sample has under 150,000 clones; just under 85% are singletons. The sequencing input was PBMCs or T cells enriched from blood (not recorded which). These receptors were obtained from a woman in her thirties or forties who had recovered from COVID-19.

V and J are TRBV12-5 and TRBJ2-2; 12 bases fit TRBD2. The CDR3 length is 17 residues. Germline CDR1 LGHNT, CDR2 FRNRAP. V shed 6 bases and J 6 bases; nucleotides not matched to a gene: 11. The CDR3 loop is CASGPHPSGRAAGELFF. The CDR3 coding sequence is TGTGCTAGTGGCCCCCATCCTAGCGGGAGGGCCGCCGGGGAGCTGTTTTTT.

This clone was seen more than once but under ten times. CDR3 bases: TGTGCCAGCAGTGGACAGGGAGTCTACGAGCAGTACTTC. Its translation is CASSGQGVYEQYF. The chain recombines TRBV11-1 with TRBJ2-7, with 8 bases that match TRBD1. The CDR3 sequence is 13 residues long. After removal of 6 bases from V and 3 bases from J, the junction contained 4 bases not matched to a gene. Germline V gives CDR1 SGHAT, CDR2 FQDESV (reference sequence).

In its sample, this clone was seen a few times. The chain recombines TRBV7-3 with TRBJ2-1; TRBD2 matches at 9 bases. The junction had 6 bases not matched to a gene; V was cut back by 0 bases and J by 9 bases. This CDR3 has 15 amino acids. The germline V gene has CDR1 SGHTA and CDR2 FQGTGA. The CDR3 bases are TGTGCCAGCAGCTTAACCAGCGGGAGGTTAGGTGAGCAGTTCTTC. Its translation is CASSLTSGRLGEQFF. The variable domain in full, with the rest retrieved from reference TRBV7-3 and TRBJ2-1, is GAGVSQTPSNKVTEKGKYVELRCDPISGHTALYWYRQSLGQGPEFLIYFQGTGAADDSGLPNDRFFAVRPEGSVSTLKIQRTERGDSAVYLCASSLTSGRLGEQFFGPGTRLTVL.

The table lists this clone with a count of one. The chain carries TRBV4-1 and TRBJ2-1; tentative D call: TRBD2 (6 bases). Trimming stripped 5 bases from V and 0 bases from J, with 8 bases between. In germline, CDR1 is MGHRA, CDR2 YSYEKL. The CDR3 is 14 amino acids. DNA for the CDR3: TGCGCCAGCAGCGCGGGATACTCCTACAATGAGCAGTTCTTC. Encoded protein: CASSAGYSYNEQFF.